This entry lists 7 T cell receptor beta chains sequenced from one sample in a study of T-cell reconstitution after alpha-beta-depleted transplantation in children. The library targeted TCRbeta and was prepared with unique molecular identifiers. TCRdb analysed the PCR reads with MiXCR anew, one entry per CDR3 protein. The table lists roughly 350,000 distinct CDR3 sequences, approximately 10% of them singletons. Material: PBMCs from the stem cell graft donor, obtained from the stem cell graft. These TCRs come from a human donor who donated a stem cell graft to a child with acute lymphoblastic leukemia.

The rearrangement links TRBV29-1 to TRBJ2-5, with D hard to call. The germline CDR1 and CDR2 sequences are SQVTM and ANQGSEA. The germline V and J ends were trimmed by 1 base and 2 bases, with 11 bases remaining between them. This CDR3 is built from 14 residues. This CDR3 is CSVEAYDGQETQYF. The CDR3 nucleotides are TGCAGCGTTGAAGCCTACGACGGTCAAGAGACCCAGTACTTC.

This clonotype has just a few counts. The chain employs TRBV12-3 or TRBV12-4 and TRBJ2-5, with 13 bases aligning to TRBD2. V lost 3 bases, J lost 6 bases, and 1 base stayed unmatched. This CDR3 region has 14 residues. The CDR3 DNA is TGTGCCAGCAGTTTTGGGACTAGCGGGAAGACCCAGTACTTC. Translated: CASSFGTSGKTQYF.

This clonotype has a handful of counts. The gene calls are TRBV20-1 and TRBJ2-3; 7 nucleotides agree with TRBD2. CDR3 length equals 15 residues. J gave up 2 bases and V 2 bases, and 7 bases lay outside the gene matches. Germline V lookup: CDR1 DFQATT, CDR2 SNEGSKA (reference sequence). CDR3 residues: CSARSGGRVTDTQYF. Written as DNA, the CDR3 is TGCAGTGCTAGATCGGGCGGGAGAGTCACAGATACGCAGTATTTT.

The chain joins TRBV5-1 to TRBJ2-2; 14 nucleotides align to TRBD2. After removal of 3 bases from V and 3 bases from J, the junction contained 4 bases not matched to a gene. Per germline, CDR1 SGHRS and CDR2 YFSETQ. The CDR3 runs to 17 residues. In DNA form, the CDR3 reads TGCGCCAGCAGCTGGACTAGCGGGAGGCTCGACACCGGGGAGCTGTTTTTT. This encodes CASSWTSGRLDTGELFF.

CDR3 protein: CASSFGTSTDEQFF. CDR3 coding DNA: TGTGCCAGCAGCTTCGGGACTAGCACCGATGAGCAGTTCTTC. This sequence joins TRBV7-3 and TRBJ2-1; TRBD2 matches 9 bases. V trimming: 3 bases; J trimming: 8 bases; junction bases outside the gene matches: 5. There are 14 residues in the CDR3. The germline CDR1 and CDR2 sequences are SGHTA and FQGTGA.

In this sample, this clonotype turned up a few times. The chain joins TRBV29-1 to TRBJ2-2, with D perhaps matching TRBD1 or TRBD2 (5 bases each). Between the trimmed V and J ends, which lost 3 bases and 6 bases, there was a span of 14 bases. The CDR3 consists of 14 residues. Per germline, CDR1 SQVTM and CDR2 ANQGSEA. CDR3 DNA sequence: TGCAGCGTTGAGTCGGACCTGGGGGCCGGGGAGCTGTTTTTT. The encoded protein is CSVESDLGAGELFF.

This clonotype was seen more than once but under ten times. The rearrangement joins TRBV5-1 to TRBJ2-1; TRBD2 matches 11 bases. Per the germline V gene, CDR1 is SGHRS and CDR2 is YFSETQ. The CDR3 runs to 17 residues. Unmatched junction bases numbered 18, after V lost 4 bases and J lost 12 bases. The CDR3 protein is CASSPGLQPLAGGPQFF. The CDR3 DNA reads TGCGCCAGCAGCCCAGGACTACAACCTTTAGCGGGAGGGCCGCAGTTCTTC.